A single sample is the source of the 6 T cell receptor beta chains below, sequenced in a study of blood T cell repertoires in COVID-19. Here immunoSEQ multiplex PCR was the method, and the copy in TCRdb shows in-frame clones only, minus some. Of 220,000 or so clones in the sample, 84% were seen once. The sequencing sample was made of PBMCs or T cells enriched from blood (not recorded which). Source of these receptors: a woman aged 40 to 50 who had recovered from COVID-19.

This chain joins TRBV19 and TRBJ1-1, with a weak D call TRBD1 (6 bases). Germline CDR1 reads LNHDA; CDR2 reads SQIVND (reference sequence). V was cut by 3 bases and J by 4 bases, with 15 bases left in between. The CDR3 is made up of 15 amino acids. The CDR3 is CASSISSGVGTEAFF. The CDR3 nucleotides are TGTGCCAGTAGTATCTCGTCAGGGGTGGGCACTGAAGCTTTCTTT.

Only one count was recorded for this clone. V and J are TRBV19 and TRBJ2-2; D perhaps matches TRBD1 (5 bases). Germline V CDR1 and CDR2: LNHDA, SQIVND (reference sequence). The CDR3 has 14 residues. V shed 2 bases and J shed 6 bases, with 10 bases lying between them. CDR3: CASSISRAAGELFF. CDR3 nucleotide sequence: TGTGCCAGTAGTATATCCAGGGCAGCCGGGGAGCTGTTTTTT. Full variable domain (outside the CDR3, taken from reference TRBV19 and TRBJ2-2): DGGITQSPKYLFRKEGQNVTLSCEQNLNHDAMYWYRQDPGQGLRLIYYSQIVNDFQKGDIAEGYSVSREKKESFPLTVTSAQKNPTAFYLCASSISRAAGELFFGEGSRLTVL.

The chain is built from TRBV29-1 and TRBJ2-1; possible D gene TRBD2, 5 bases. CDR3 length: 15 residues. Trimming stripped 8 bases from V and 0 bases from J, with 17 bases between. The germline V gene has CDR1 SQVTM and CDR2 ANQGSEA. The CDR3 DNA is TGCAGCTCGATTGGGCTAGCTTTCTCCTACAATGAGCAGTTCTTC. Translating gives CSSIGLAFSYNEQFF.

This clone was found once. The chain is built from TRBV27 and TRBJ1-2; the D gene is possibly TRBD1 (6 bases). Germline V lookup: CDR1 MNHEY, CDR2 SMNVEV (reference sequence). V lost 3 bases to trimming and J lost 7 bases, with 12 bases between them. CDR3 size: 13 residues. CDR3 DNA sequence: TGTGCCAGCAGTTTCCGGGACATGCGTGGCTACACCTTC. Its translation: CASSFRDMRGYTF.

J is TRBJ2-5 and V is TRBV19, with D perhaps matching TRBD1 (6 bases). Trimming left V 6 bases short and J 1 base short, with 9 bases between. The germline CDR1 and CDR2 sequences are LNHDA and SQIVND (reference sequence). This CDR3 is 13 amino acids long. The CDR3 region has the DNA TGTGCCAGTAGCCGGGACACCCAAGAGACCCAGTACTTC. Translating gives CASSRDTQETQYF.

DNA of the CDR3: TGTGCCAGCTCACTCCGGGAGAACACCGGGGAGCTGTTTTTT. Translating it yields CASSLRENTGELFF. The J gene is TRBJ2-2, the V gene TRBV18; maybe TRBD2 (5 bases). Trimming cost V 4 bases and J 1 base, with 7 bases left between them. Looked up from germline, CDR1 is KGHSH and CDR2 is LQKENI. This CDR3 comprises 14 residues.